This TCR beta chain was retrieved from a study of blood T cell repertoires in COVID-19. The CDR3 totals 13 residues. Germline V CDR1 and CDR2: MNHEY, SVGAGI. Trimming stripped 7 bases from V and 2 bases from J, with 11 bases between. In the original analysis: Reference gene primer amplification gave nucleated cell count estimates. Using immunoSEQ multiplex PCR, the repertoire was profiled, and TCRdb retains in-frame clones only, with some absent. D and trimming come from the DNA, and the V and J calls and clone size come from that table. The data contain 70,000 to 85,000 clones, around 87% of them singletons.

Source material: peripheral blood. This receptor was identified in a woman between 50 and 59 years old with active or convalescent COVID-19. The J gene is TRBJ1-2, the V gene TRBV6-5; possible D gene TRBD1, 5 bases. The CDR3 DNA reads TGTGCCAGCAAATCACCAGGGAACTATGGCTACACCTTC. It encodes CASKSPGNYGYTF.